This T cell receptor (beta chain) comes out of a study of cytomegalovirus exposure and HLA in healthy donors. CDR3 length: 12 amino acids. Trimming removed 3 bases at V and 7 bases at J, with 9 bases between. Germline-derived CDR1 and CDR2 are MDHEN and SYDVKM. The PCR ran on 60 Vbeta and 13 Jbeta primers. Here immunoSEQ multiplex PCR was the method, and the copy in TCRdb shows in-frame clones only, minus some. The sample has about 130,000 clones. The sequence was obtained from a woman aged 40 to 50 in good health and CMV-seronegative. This sequence joins TRBV28 and TRBJ2-5, with a possible D match to TRBD2 (6 bases). The sample taken for sequencing was PBMCs. CDR3 region: CASSFTGGTQYF. For the CDR3, the DNA is TGTGCCAGCAGTTTCACCGGGGGGACCCAGTACTTC. Combining the CDR3 with reference TRBV28 and TRBJ2-5 gives the whole variable domain DVKVTQSSRYLVKRTGEKVFLECVQDMDHENMFWYRQDPGLGLRLIYFSYDVKMKEKGDIPEGYSVSREKKERFSLILESASTNQTSMYLCASSFTGGTQYFGPGTRLLVL.